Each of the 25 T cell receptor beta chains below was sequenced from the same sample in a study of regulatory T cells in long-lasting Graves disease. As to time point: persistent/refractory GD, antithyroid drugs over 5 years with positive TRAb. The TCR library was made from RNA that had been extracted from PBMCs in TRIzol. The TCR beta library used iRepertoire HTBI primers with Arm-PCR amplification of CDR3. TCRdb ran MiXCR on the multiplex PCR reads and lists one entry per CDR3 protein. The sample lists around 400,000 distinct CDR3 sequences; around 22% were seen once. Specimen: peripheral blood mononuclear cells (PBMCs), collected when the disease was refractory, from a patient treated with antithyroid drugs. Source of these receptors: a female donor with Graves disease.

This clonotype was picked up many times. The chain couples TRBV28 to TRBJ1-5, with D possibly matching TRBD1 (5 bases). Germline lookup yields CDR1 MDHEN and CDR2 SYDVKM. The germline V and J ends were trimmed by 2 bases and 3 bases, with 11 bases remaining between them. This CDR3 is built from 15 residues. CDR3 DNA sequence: TGTGCCAGCAGTTTACCGGGGGGACTCAATCAGCCCCAGCATTTT. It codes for CASSLPGGLNQPQHF. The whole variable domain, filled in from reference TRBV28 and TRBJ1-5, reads DVKVTQSSRYLVKRTGEKVFLECVQDMDHENMFWYRQDPGLGLRLIYFSYDVKMKEKGDIPEGYSVSREKKERFSLILESASTNQTSMYLCASSLPGGLNQPQHFGDGTRLSIL.

CDR3 nucleotide sequence: TGTGCCAGCAGCCGAGCTGTGACAGGCCCAGAAGCTTTCTTT. It yields the protein CASSRAVTGPEAFF. The chain recombines TRBV7-9 with TRBJ1-1, with D perhaps matching TRBD1 (6 bases). The V gene lost 5 bases and the J gene lost 8 bases, with 18 bases spanning the gap. The CDR3 consists of 14 residues. Germline V gene sequence: CDR1 SEHNR, CDR2 FQNEAQ (reference sequence).

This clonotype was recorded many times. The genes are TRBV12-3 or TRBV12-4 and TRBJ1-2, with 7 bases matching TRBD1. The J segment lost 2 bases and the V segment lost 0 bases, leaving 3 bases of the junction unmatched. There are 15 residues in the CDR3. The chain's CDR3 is CASSLAGQKNYGYTF. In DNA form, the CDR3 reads TGTGCCAGCAGTTTAGCGGGACAGAAGAACTATGGCTACACCTTC.

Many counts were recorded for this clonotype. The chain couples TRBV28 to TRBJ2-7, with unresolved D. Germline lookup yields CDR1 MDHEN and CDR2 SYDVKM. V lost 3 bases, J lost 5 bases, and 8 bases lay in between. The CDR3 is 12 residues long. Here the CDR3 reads CASSLRSDEQYF. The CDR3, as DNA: TGTGCCAGCAGTTTGCGGTCGGACGAGCAGTACTTC.

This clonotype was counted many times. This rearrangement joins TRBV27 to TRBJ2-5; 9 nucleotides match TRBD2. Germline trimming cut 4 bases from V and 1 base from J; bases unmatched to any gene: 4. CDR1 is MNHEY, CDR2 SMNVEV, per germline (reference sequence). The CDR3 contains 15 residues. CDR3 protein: CASSSLTSGQETQYF. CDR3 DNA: TGTGCCAGCAGTTCCTTGACTAGCGGCCAAGAGACCCAGTACTTC.

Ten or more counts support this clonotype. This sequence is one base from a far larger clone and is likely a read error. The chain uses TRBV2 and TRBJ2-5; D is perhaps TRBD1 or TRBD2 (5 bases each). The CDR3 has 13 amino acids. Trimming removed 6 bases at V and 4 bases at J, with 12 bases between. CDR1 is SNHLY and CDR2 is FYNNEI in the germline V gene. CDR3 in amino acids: CASSSGTLETQYF. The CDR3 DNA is TGTGCCAGCAGCTCCGGGACGCTAGAGACCCAGTACTTC.

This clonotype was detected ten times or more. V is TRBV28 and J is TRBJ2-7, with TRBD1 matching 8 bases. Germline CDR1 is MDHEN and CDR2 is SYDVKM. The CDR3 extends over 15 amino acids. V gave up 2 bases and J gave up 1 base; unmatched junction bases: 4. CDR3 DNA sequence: TGTGCCAGCAGTTTACCCGGACAGGGATCCTACGAGCAGTACTTC. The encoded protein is CASSLPGQGSYEQYF.

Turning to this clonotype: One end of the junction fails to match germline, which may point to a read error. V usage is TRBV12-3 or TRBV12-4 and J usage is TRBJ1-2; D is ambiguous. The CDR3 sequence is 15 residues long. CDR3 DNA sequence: TGTGCCAGCAGCTTGGGTCCCACCGCTAACTACGGCTACACCTTC. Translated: CASSLGPTANYGYTF.

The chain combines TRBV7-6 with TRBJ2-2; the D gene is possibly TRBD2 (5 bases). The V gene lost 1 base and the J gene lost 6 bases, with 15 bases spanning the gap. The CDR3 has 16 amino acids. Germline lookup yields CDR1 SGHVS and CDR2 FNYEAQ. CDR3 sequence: CASSLVVRSDAGELFF. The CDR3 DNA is TGTGCCAGCAGCTTAGTGGTCCGTAGCGACGCCGGGGAGCTGTTTTTT.

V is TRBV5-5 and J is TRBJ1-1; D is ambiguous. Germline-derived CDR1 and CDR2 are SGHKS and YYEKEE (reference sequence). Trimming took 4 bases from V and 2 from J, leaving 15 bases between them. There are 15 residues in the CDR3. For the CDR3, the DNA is TGTGCCAGCAGCCCCTCCCCCGGGGTAAACACTGAAGCTTTCTTT. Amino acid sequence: CASSPSPGVNTEAFF.

CDR3 sequence (DNA): TGTGCCAGCAGCTCCGTCTTTGGACACAAAGTCTACGAGCAGTACTTC. Protein sequence: CASSSVFGHKVYEQYF. V is TRBV5-6 and J is TRBJ2-7; weak D call: TRBD1 (5 bases). This CDR3 has 16 amino acids. Per the germline V gene, CDR1 is SGHDT and CDR2 is YYEEEE. The V end was cut by 3 bases, the J end by 3 bases, with 19 bases between.

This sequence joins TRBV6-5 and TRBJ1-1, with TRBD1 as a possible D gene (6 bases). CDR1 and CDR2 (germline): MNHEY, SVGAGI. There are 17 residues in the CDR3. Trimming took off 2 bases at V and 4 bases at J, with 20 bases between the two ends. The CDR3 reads CASSYLPRRQGGTEAFF. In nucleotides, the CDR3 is TGTGCCAGCAGTTACCTTCCGAGACGCCAAGGGGGCACTGAAGCTTTCTTT.

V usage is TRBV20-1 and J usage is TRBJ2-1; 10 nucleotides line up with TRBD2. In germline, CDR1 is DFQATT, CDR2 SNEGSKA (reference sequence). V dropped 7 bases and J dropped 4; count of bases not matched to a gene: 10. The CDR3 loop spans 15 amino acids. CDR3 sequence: CSVDASGSRYNEQFF. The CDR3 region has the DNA TGCAGTGTTGACGCTAGCGGGAGTAGGTACAATGAGCAGTTCTTC.

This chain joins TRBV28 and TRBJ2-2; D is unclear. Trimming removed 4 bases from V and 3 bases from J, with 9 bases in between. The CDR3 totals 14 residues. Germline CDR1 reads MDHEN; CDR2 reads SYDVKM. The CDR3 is CASSSGRYTGELFF. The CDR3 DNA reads TGTGCCAGCAGTTCCGGACGCTACACCGGGGAGCTGTTTTTT. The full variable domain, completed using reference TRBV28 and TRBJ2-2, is DVKVTQSSRYLVKRTGEKVFLECVQDMDHENMFWYRQDPGLGLRLIYFSYDVKMKEKGDIPEGYSVSREKKERFSLILESASTNQTSMYLCASSSGRYTGELFFGEGSRLTVL.

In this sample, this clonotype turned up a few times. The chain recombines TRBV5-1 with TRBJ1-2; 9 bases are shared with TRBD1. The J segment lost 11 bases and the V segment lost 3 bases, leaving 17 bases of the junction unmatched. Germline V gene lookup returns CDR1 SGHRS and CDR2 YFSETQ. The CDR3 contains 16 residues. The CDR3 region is CASSSLNNRGLRGYTF. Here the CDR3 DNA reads TGCGCCAGCAGCTCACTCAACAACAGGGGGCTAAGAGGATACACCTTC.

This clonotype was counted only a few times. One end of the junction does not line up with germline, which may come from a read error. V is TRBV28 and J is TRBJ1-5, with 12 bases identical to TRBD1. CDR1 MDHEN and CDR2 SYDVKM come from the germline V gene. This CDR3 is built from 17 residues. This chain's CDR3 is CASSLWDRGLGNQPQHF. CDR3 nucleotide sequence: TGTGCCAGCAGTCTATGGGACAGGGGGCTGGGTAATCAGCCCCAGCATTTT.

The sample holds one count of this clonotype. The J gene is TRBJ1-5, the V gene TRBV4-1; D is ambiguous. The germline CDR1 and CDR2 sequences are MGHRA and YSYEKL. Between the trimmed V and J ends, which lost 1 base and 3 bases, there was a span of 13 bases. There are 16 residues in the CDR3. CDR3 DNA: TGCGCCAGCAGCCAAGCTTTGTGGAGTGTCAATCAGCCCCAGCATTTT. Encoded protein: CASSQALWSVNQPQHF.

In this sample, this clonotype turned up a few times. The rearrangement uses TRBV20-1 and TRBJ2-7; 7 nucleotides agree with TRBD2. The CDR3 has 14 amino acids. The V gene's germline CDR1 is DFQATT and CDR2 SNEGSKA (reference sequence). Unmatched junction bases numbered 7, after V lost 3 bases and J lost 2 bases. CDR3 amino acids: CSASQGLFAYEQYF. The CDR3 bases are TGCAGTGCTAGCCAGGGACTATTCGCCTACGAGCAGTACTTC.

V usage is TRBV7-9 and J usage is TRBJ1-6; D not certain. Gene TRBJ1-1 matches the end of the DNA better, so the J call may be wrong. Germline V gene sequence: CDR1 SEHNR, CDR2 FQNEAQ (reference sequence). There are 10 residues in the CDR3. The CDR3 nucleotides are TGTGCCAGCAGCCTAGTTGAAGCTTTCTTT. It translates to CASSLVEAFF.

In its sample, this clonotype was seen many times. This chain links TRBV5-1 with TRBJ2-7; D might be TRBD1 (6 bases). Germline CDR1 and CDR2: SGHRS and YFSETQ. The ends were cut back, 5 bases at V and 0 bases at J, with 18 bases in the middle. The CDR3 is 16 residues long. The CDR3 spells CASRGVQGHSSYEQYF. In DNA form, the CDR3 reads TGCGCCAGCAGAGGGGTGCAGGGACACTCCTCCTACGAGCAGTACTTC.

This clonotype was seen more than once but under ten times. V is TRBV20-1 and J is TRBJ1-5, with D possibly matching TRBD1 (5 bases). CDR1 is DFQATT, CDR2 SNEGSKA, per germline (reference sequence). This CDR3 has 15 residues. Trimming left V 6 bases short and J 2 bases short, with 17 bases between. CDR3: CSARGVGLGNQPQHF. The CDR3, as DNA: TGCAGTGCACGGGGGGTGGGGTTGGGCAATCAGCCCCAGCATTTT.

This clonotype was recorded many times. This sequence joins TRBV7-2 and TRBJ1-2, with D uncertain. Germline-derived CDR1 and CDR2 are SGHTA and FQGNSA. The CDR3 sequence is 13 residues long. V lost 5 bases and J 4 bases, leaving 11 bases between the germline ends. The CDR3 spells CASSPTGSYGYTF. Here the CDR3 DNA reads TGTGCCAGCAGCCCAACCGGGTCCTATGGCTACACCTTC.

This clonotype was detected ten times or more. The CDR3 nucleotides are TGTGCCACCCAAGATCGGAAGGGACTAGCCTACGAGCAGTACTTC. It translates to CATQDRKGLAYEQYF. J is TRBJ2-7 and V is TRBV6-1; 8 bases match TRBD2. The CDR3 has 15 residues. Unmatched junction bases numbered 13, after V lost 10 bases and J lost 2 bases. Germline CDR1 is MNHNS and CDR2 is SASEGT.

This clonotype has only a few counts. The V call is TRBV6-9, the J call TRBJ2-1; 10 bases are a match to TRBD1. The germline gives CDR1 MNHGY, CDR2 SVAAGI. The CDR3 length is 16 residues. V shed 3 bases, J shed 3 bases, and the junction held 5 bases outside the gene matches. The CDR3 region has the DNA TGTGCCAGCAGTTACTCTTGGGACAGGGGCTACAATGAGCAGTTCTTC. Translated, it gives CASSYSWDRGYNEQFF.

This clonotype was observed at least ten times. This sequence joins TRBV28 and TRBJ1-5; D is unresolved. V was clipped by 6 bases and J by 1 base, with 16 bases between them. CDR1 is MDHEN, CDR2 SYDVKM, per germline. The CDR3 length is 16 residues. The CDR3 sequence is CASSARGLRSNQPQHF. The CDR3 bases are TGTGCCAGCAGCGCTAGAGGACTTCGGAGCAATCAGCCCCAGCATTTT.